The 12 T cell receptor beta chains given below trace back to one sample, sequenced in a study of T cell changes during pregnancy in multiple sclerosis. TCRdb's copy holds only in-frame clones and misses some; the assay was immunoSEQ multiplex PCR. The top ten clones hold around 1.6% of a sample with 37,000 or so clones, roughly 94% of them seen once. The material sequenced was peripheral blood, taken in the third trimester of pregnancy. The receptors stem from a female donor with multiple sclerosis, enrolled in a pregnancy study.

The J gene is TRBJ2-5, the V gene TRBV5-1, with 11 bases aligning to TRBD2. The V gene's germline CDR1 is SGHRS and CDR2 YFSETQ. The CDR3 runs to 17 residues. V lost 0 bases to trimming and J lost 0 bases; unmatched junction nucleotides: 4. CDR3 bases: TGCGCCAGCAGCTTGGTACTAGCGGGAGACTACCAAGAGACCCAGTACTTC. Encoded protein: CASSLVLAGDYQETQYF.

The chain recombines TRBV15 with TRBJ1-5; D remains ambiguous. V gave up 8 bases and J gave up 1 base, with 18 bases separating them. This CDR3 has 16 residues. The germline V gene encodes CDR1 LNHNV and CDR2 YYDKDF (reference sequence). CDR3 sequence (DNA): TGTGCCACCTCTGATAGGAGGTATTCCAGCAATCAGCCCCAGCATTTT. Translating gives CATSDRRYSSNQPQHF. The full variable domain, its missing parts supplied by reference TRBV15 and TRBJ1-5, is DAMVIQNPRYQVTQFGKPVTLSCSQTLNHNVMYWYQQKSSQAPKLLFHYYDKDFNNEADTPDNFQSRRPNTSFCFLDIRSPGLGDTAMYLCATSDRRYSSNQPQHFGDGTRLSIL.

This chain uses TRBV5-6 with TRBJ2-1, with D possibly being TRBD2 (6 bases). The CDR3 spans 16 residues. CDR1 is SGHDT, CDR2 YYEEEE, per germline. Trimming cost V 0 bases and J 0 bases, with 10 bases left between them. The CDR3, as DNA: TGTGCCAGCAGCTTGGAGGCAGCGGGCTCCTACAATGAGCAGTTCTTC. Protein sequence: CASSLEAAGSYNEQFF.

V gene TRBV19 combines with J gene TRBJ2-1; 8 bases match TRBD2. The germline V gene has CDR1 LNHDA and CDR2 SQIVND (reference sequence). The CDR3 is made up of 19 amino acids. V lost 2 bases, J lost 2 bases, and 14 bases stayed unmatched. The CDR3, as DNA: TGTGCCAGTAGTATATTGGGGGTAAGGGGAGCGGGGGCCTACAATGAGCAGTTCTTC. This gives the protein CASSILGVRGAGAYNEQFF. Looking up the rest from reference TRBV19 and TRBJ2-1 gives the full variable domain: DGGITQSPKYLFRKEGQNVTLSCEQNLNHDAMYWYRQDPGQGLRLIYYSQIVNDFQKGDIAEGYSVSREKKESFPLTVTSAQKNPTAFYLCASSILGVRGAGAYNEQFFGPGTRLTVL.

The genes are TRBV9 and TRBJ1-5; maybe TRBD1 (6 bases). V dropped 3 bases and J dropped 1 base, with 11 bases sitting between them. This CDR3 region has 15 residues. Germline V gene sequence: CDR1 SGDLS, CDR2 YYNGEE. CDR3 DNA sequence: TGTGCCAGCAGCGCTTCGGACAGAAGCAATCAGCCCCAGCATTTT. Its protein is CASSASDRSNQPQHF. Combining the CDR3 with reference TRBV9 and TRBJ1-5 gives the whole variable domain DSGVTQTPKHLITATGQRVTLRCSPRSGDLSVYWYQQSLDQGLQFLIQYYNGEERAKGNILERFSAQQFPDLHSELNLSSLELGDSALYFCASSASDRSNQPQHFGDGTRLSIL.

This CDR3 reads CASSYSLAGPPGEQYF. CDR3 nucleotides: TGTGCCAGCAGTTACTCGCTAGCGGGTCCCCCTGGCGAGCAGTACTTC. This rearrangement joins TRBV6-5 to TRBJ2-7; TRBD2 aligns across 8 bases. The CDR3 totals 16 residues. Germline trimming cut 0 bases from V and 6 bases from J; bases unmatched to any gene: 10. The germline gives CDR1 MNHEY, CDR2 SVGAGI.

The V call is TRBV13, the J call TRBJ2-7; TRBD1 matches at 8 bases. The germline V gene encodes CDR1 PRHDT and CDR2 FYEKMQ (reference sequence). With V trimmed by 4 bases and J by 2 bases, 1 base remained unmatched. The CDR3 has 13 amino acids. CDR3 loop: CASSSDRAYEQYF. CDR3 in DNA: TGTGCCAGCAGCTCGGACAGGGCCTACGAGCAGTACTTC. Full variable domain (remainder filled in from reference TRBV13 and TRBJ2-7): AAGVIQSPRHLIKEKRETATLKCYPIPRHDTVYWYQQGPGQDPQFLISFYEKMQSDKGSIPDRFSAQQFSDYHSELNMSSLELGDSALYFCASSSDRAYEQYFGPGTRLTVT.

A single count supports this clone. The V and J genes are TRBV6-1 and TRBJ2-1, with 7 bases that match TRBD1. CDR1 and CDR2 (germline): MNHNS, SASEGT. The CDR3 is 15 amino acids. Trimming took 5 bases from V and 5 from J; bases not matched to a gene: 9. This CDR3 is CASSQRQGRNNEQFF. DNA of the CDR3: TGTGCCAGCAGTCAACGACAGGGAAGGAACAATGAGCAGTTCTTC.

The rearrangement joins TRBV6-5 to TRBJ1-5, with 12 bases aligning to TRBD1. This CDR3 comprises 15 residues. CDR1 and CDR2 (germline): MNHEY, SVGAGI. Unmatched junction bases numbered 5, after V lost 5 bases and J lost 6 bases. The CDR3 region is CASSAGTGGPQPQHF. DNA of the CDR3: TGTGCCAGCAGTGCGGGGACAGGGGGCCCTCAGCCCCAGCATTTT.

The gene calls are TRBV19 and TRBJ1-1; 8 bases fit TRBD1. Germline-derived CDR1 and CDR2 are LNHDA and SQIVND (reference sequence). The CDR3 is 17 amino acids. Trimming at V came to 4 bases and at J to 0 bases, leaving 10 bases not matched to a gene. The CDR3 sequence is CASSKDRARVMNTEAFF. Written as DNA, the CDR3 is TGTGCCAGTAGTAAGGACAGGGCGCGGGTAATGAACACTGAAGCTTTCTTT.

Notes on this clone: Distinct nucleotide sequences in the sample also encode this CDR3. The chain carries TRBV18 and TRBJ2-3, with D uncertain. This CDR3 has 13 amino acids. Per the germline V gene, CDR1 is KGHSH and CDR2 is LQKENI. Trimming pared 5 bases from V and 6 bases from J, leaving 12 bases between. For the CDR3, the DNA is TGTGCCAGCTCAGCTGGCCCTGTGGATACGCAGTATTTT. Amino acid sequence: CASSAGPVDTQYF. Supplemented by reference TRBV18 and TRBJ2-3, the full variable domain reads NAGVMQNPRHLVRRRGQEARLRCSPMKGHSHVYWYRQLPEEGLKFMVYLQKENIIDESGMPKERFSAEFPKEGPSILRIQQVVRGDSAAYFCASSAGPVDTQYFGPGTRLTVL.

As DNA, the CDR3 is TGTGCCAGCAGTTCCGCGGGACAGGGGTATCCGCCCCAGCATTTT. Protein: CASSSAGQGYPPQHF. The chain links TRBV27 to TRBJ1-5; 10 nucleotides match TRBD1. J lost 9 bases, V lost 4 bases, and 9 bases had no gene match. The CDR3 covers 15 residues. Germline-derived CDR1 and CDR2 are MNHEY and SMNVEV (reference sequence).